The 32 T cell receptor beta chains below come from one sample, sequenced in a study of T cell responses to AZD1222 COVID-19 vaccine. Sequencing was performed with immunoSEQ multiplex PCR; in TCRdb, only in-frame clones are kept and a portion is missing. The sample consists of tens of thousands of clones, 75% to 85% of them appearing once. This material consisted of peripheral blood, taken on day 0 of AZD1222 vaccination. These TCRs come from an adult in good health.

The chain joins TRBV6-1 to TRBJ2-7, with 8 bases lining up with TRBD1. There are 15 residues in the CDR3. The germline CDR1 and CDR2 sequences are MNHNS and SASEGT. V dropped 2 bases and J dropped 0; count of bases not matched to a gene: 3. The CDR3 reads CASSERTGSSYEQYF. The CDR3 DNA is TGTGCCAGCAGTGAAAGGACAGGGAGCTCCTACGAGCAGTACTTC.

J is TRBJ2-7 and V is TRBV11-2; tentative D call: TRBD2 (6 bases). This CDR3 contains 15 residues. Trimming removed 5 bases at V and 0 bases at J, with 14 bases between. Germline V gives CDR1 SGHAT, CDR2 FQNNGV. The CDR3 loop reads CASSVDGGSSYEQYF. The CDR3 DNA sequence: TGTGCCAGCAGCGTGGACGGAGGGAGCTCCTACGAGCAGTACTTC.

The V and J genes are TRBV5-1 and TRBJ1-2; no definite D call. Germline values: CDR1 SGHRS, CDR2 YFSETQ. The CDR3 is 13 amino acids. V dropped 0 bases and J dropped 7 bases, with 10 bases sitting between them. The CDR3 DNA sequence: TGCGCCAGCAGCTTGGAATTCGCCGGTGGCTACACCTTC. Protein: CASSLEFAGGYTF.

This chain uses TRBV6-5 with TRBJ1-1; weak D call: TRBD1 (5 bases). The ends were cut back, 4 bases at V and 8 bases at J, with 17 bases in the middle. Per the germline V gene, CDR1 is MNHEY and CDR2 is SVGAGI. This CDR3 is built from 14 residues. CDR3 protein: CASSLNSGRREAFF. The DNA for the CDR3 is TGTGCCAGCAGTTTAAATTCGGGACGGAGAGAAGCTTTCTTT.

The chain uses TRBV10-3 and TRBJ2-3, with 13 positions matching TRBD2. Looked up from germline, CDR1 is ENHRY and CDR2 is SYGVKD. The J segment lost 5 bases and the V segment lost 10 bases, leaving 9 bases of the junction unmatched. This CDR3 region has 15 residues. This CDR3 reads CATGTSGVGVDTQYF. The DNA of the CDR3 is TGTGCCACCGGGACTAGCGGGGTGGGCGTAGATACGCAGTATTTT.

The gene calls are TRBV6-5 and TRBJ2-2; 7 positions match TRBD1. CDR3 length equals 15 residues. The V segment lost 6 bases and the J segment 6 bases; nucleotides outside the gene matches: 10. From germline, CDR1 is MNHEY and CDR2 SVGAGI. The CDR3 spells CASRPYTQGAGELFF. In nucleotides, the CDR3 is TGTGCCAGCAGACCTTATACTCAGGGGGCCGGGGAGCTGTTTTTT.

The chain employs TRBV6-8 and TRBJ2-2; TRBD1 matches at 8 bases. The CDR3 is 16 amino acids. In germline, CDR1 is MNHGY, CDR2 SAAAGT. The junction had 9 bases not matched to a gene; V was cut back by 5 bases and J by 4 bases. This chain's CDR3 is CASSPRTGISTGELFF. CDR3 bases: TGTGCCAGCAGTCCCCGGACAGGGATTAGCACCGGGGAGCTGTTTTTT.

This clone was observed a single time. The gene calls are TRBV19 and TRBJ1-6, with D possibly TRBD1 on 6 matching bases. This CDR3 region has 15 residues. Trimming removed 4 bases at V and 7 bases at J, with 14 bases between. Germline CDR1 reads LNHDA; CDR2 reads SQIVND (reference sequence). As DNA, the CDR3 is TGTGCCAGTAGTAACGGGGGCAGCAGGAATTCACCCCTCCACTTT. As protein: CASSNGGSRNSPLHF.

The genes are TRBV5-6 and TRBJ2-2; D is possibly TRBD2 (7 bases). CDR3 length: 19 amino acids. From germline, CDR1 is SGHDT and CDR2 YYEEEE. V lost 0 bases, J lost 4 bases, and 22 bases lay in between. The CDR3: CASSLGTGTFSGATGELFF. CDR3 nucleotides: TGTGCCAGCAGCTTGGGCACAGGGACCTTCAGCGGGGCCACCGGGGAGCTGTTTTTT.

This chain connects TRBV5-6 to TRBJ2-7; possible D gene TRBD2, 5 bases. CDR3 length: 14 amino acids. The germline CDR1 and CDR2 sequences are SGHDT and YYEEEE. V lost 5 bases, J lost 1 base, and 13 bases lay in between. CDR3 protein: CASRLVGLSYEQYF. The CDR3, as DNA: TGTGCCAGCAGACTAGTCGGCCTTTCCTACGAGCAGTACTTC.

V and J are TRBV6-1 and TRBJ1-1; D remains ambiguous. The CDR3 loop spans 12 amino acids. V lost 7 bases to trimming and J lost 2 bases, with 8 bases between them. Germline V CDR1 and CDR2: MNHNS, SASEGT. DNA for the CDR3: TGTGCCAGCACCAAACAAAACACTGAAGCTTTCTTT. It translates to CASTKQNTEAFF.

This chain links TRBV4-1 with TRBJ1-3; tentative D call: TRBD1 (5 bases). The CDR3 is 16 residues long. CDR1 is MGHRA, CDR2 YSYEKL, per germline. The V gene lost 1 base and the J gene lost 0 bases, with 10 bases spanning the gap. The CDR3 coding sequence is TGCGCCAGCAGCCAAGCGACAGTCAGCTCTGGAAACACCATATATTTT. Protein: CASSQATVSSGNTIYF.

This rearrangement joins TRBV18 to TRBJ1-5, with TRBD1 matching 8 bases. The CDR3 extends over 15 amino acids. Germline CDR1 is KGHSH and CDR2 is LQKENI. V gave up 3 bases and J gave up 6 bases; unmatched junction bases: 7. CDR3 in DNA: TGTGCCAGCTCACCGGGACAGGTCGGGGCTCAGCCCCAGCATTTT. It yields the protein CASSPGQVGAQPQHF.

Written as DNA, the CDR3 is TGTGCCACCCAGGAAGCGGGAGGGATCGATACGCAGTATTTT. It codes for CATQEAGGIDTQYF. The rearrangement joins TRBV28 to TRBJ2-3, with 10 bases aligning to TRBD2. The germline CDR1 and CDR2 sequences are MDHEN and SYDVKM. V lost 10 bases, J lost 6 bases, and 10 bases stayed unmatched. The CDR3 is 14 amino acids.

The V and J genes are TRBV7-6 and TRBJ1-1; D not resolved. From germline, CDR1 is SGHVS and CDR2 FNYEAQ. This CDR3 region has 14 residues. The V end was cut by 5 bases, the J end by 0 bases, with 10 bases between. CDR3 protein: CASSTRVMNTEAFF. The CDR3 DNA is TGTGCCAGCAGCACTCGAGTGATGAACACTGAAGCTTTCTTT.

The V gene is TRBV5-1, the J gene TRBJ1-6, with unresolved D. The V end was cut by 0 bases, the J end by 7 bases, with 11 bases between. Germline CDR1 is SGHRS and CDR2 is YFSETQ. The CDR3 consists of 15 residues. CDR3: CASSLESLGNSPLHF. In nucleotides, the CDR3 is TGCGCCAGCAGCTTGGAGTCGCTAGGGAATTCACCCCTCCACTTT.

The chain is built from TRBV19 and TRBJ1-3; 9 nucleotides agree with TRBD1. The CDR3 totals 16 residues. The germline gives CDR1 LNHDA, CDR2 SQIVND (reference sequence). Trimming took 4 bases from V and 3 from J; bases not matched to a gene: 7. In DNA, the CDR3 is TGTGCCAGTAGTACCCTTACAGGGGGCTTTGGAAACACCATATATTTT. This gives the protein CASSTLTGGFGNTIYF.

A word on this clone: The sample has other DNA sequences that encode this CDR3 too. The chain couples TRBV5-6 to TRBJ2-7; D remains ambiguous. Trimming left V 0 bases short and J 1 base short, with 2 bases between. Germline V gene lookup returns CDR1 SGHDT and CDR2 YYEEEE. The CDR3 totals 12 residues. In DNA, the CDR3 is TGTGCCAGCAGCTTGGAGTCCTACGAGCAGTACGTC. Protein product: CASSLESYEQYV.

This clone was found once. This CDR3 reads CASRGVGDTGELFF. In DNA, the CDR3 is TGTGCCAGCAGAGGGGTAGGGGACACCGGGGAGCTGTTTTTT. The rearrangement joins TRBV2 to TRBJ2-2; D perhaps matches TRBD1 (5 bases). Deletions cut 6 bases from V and 3 bases from J, with 11 bases between. Germline V gives CDR1 SNHLY, CDR2 FYNNEI. This CDR3 spans 14 amino acids.

The rearrangement links TRBV15 to TRBJ2-1; 10 nucleotides align to TRBD1. The V and J ends lost 5 bases and 6 bases, in that order; junction bases with no gene match: 7. Per the germline V gene, CDR1 is LNHNV and CDR2 is YYDKDF (reference sequence). The CDR3 extends over 15 amino acids. The CDR3 here is CATSLRTGGSNEQFF. CDR3 DNA: TGTGCCACCAGCCTTCGGACAGGGGGAAGCAATGAGCAGTTCTTC.

The chain has TRBV11-2 and TRBJ2-2; 11 bases agree with TRBD1. Trimming at V came to 5 bases and at J to 4 bases, leaving 6 bases not matched to a gene. CDR3 length: 16 residues. Looked up from germline, CDR1 is SGHAT and CDR2 is FQNNGV. CDR3: CASSQGTGGRTGELFF. In DNA form, the CDR3 reads TGTGCCAGCAGCCAGGGGACAGGGGGACGCACCGGGGAGCTGTTTTTT.

The gene calls are TRBV4-3 and TRBJ1-1, with D perhaps matching TRBD1 (6 bases). Germline V gene lookup returns CDR1 LGHNA and CDR2 YSLEER. Between the trimmed V and J ends, which lost 4 bases and 12 bases, there was a span of 15 bases. The CDR3 sequence is 12 residues long. As DNA, the CDR3 is TGCGCCAGCAGCCTCCGGGACACCCTCCCTTTCTTT. This codes for CASSLRDTLPFF.

By share of the sample, this clone is medium-sized. This chain uses TRBV2 with TRBJ2-7; 11 nucleotides line up with TRBD1. This CDR3 comprises 13 residues. Germline V gene data show CDR1 as SNHLY and CDR2 as FYNNEI. V was clipped by 6 bases and J by 5 bases; unmatched bases: 3. The CDR3 loop reads CASRGTGGNEQYF. As DNA, the CDR3 is TGTGCCAGCAGAGGGACAGGGGGAAACGAGCAGTACTTC.

V gene TRBV30 combines with J gene TRBJ1-4; D may be TRBD1 (5 bases). The germline V gene encodes CDR1 GTSNPN and CDR2 SVGIG (reference sequence). The CDR3 extends over 15 amino acids. Trimming left V 5 bases short and J 0 bases short, with 13 bases between. CDR3 nucleotide sequence: TGTGCCTGGGAACCTCTAGGGGCAACTAATGAAAAACTGTTTTTT. Protein product: CAWEPLGATNEKLFF.

As DNA, the CDR3 is TGTGCCAGTAGTATAGACAGGGATACTGAAGCTTTCTTT. It yields the protein CASSIDRDTEAFF. V gene TRBV19 combines with J gene TRBJ1-1, with D maybe TRBD1 (5 bases). CDR1 LNHDA and CDR2 SQIVND come from the germline V gene (reference sequence). The CDR3 contains 13 residues. V was clipped by 0 bases and J by 5 bases, with 7 bases between them.

This clone was seen only a few times. This rearrangement joins TRBV12-3 or TRBV12-4 to TRBJ1-2; D unresolved. Between the trimmed V and J ends, which lost 5 bases and 4 bases, there was a span of 11 bases. The CDR3 extends over 13 amino acids. In nucleotides, the CDR3 is TGTGCCAGCAGTGTCACGGGGTCCTATGGCTACACCTTC. This gives the protein CASSVTGSYGYTF.

The chain uses TRBV30 and TRBJ2-3; 10 bases are shared with TRBD2. This CDR3 spans 19 amino acids. The germline CDR1 and CDR2 sequences are GTSNPN and SVGIG (reference sequence). Losses at the gene ends were 2 bases for V and 6 bases for J; bases not matched to a gene: 20. CDR3 DNA sequence: TGTGCCTGGAGTTCCGGGGGCGCAGGTAGCGGGAGGTTAACGGATACGCAGTATTTT. This gives the protein CAWSSGGAGSGRLTDTQYF.

This clone was seen a few times. The J gene is TRBJ1-3, the V gene TRBV27; no clear D gene. CDR3 size: 14 residues. Germline assignment: CDR1 MNHEY and CDR2 SMNVEV (reference sequence). Trimming removed 4 bases from V and 4 bases from J, with 11 bases in between. The CDR3 DNA reads as TGTGCCAGCAGTTCGCAGGTGGAAGGAAACACCATATATTTT. Translation: CASSSQVEGNTIYF.

The V and J genes are TRBV5-4 and TRBJ2-1, with 8 bases matching TRBD1. The CDR3 covers 15 residues. Looked up from germline, CDR1 is SGHNT and CDR2 is YYREEE (reference sequence). V was clipped by 4 bases and J by 2 bases; unmatched bases: 5. The CDR3, as DNA: TGTGCCAGCAGCCTCCCAGGGGGCGCCTACAATGAGCAGTTCTTC. It specifies CASSLPGGAYNEQFF. Full variable domain (outside the CDR3, taken from reference TRBV5-4 and TRBJ2-1): ETGVTQSPTHLIKTRGQQVTLRCSSQSGHNTVSWYQQALGQGPQFIFQYYREEENGRGNFPPRFSGLQFPNYSSELNVNALELDDSALYLCASSLPGGAYNEQFFGPGTRLTVL.

The chain combines TRBV25-1 with TRBJ1-2; maybe TRBD1 (6 bases). CDR3 size: 14 residues. V gave up 0 bases and J gave up 6 bases, with 11 bases separating them. Per germline, CDR1 MGHDK and CDR2 SYGVNS. The CDR3 is CASSEYIQGNGYTF. The CDR3, as DNA: TGTGCCAGCAGTGAATATATTCAGGGGAATGGCTACACCTTC.

The chain carries TRBV20-1 and TRBJ1-1; 7 bases are a match to TRBD1. Germline values: CDR1 DFQATT, CDR2 SNEGSKA (reference sequence). Trimming at V came to 6 bases and at J to 7 bases, leaving 5 bases not matched to a gene. The CDR3 extends over 11 amino acids. For the CDR3, the DNA is TGCAGTGCCGACAGGGAACGTGAAGCTTTCTTT. Its protein product is CSADREREAFF.

The chain recombines TRBV14 with TRBJ2-2; tentative D call: TRBD2 (6 bases). The V and J ends lost 3 bases and 6 bases respectively, with 23 bases between them. Per germline, CDR1 SGHDN and CDR2 FVKESK. This CDR3 is built from 18 residues. DNA of the CDR3: TGTGCCAGCAGCCACCGACCGGGGGTAAAAAGTAAATCCGGGGAGCTGTTTTTT. Translated, it gives CASSHRPGVKSKSGELFF.